This T cell receptor (beta chain) was profiled in a study of blood T cell repertoires in COVID-19. For the study at large: The United States, Italy and Spain provided the acute and convalescent COVID-19 samples.

In the original processing: Estimation of nucleated cell counts was performed using reference gene primer amplification. Sequenced by immunoSEQ multiplex PCR; TCRdb stores in-frame clones only, minus some. V, J and clone size are those of that table, while D and trimming were read from the DNA. The table lists 200,000 to 250,000 clones, about four fifths of them singletons. Germline loops: CDR1 LGHDT, CDR2 YNNKEL (reference sequence). Trimming took 10 bases from V and 4 from J; bases not matched to a gene: 8. The CDR3 totals 13 residues. The chain is built from TRBV3-1 (or the pseudogene TRBV3-2) and TRBJ2-7, with 9 bases that match TRBD1. This receptor was identified in a middle-aged woman who had been exposed to COVID-19. The sequenced material came from PBMCs or T cells enriched from blood (not recorded which). The DNA for the CDR3 is TGTGCCATCTCGACAGGGGGGAGGTACGAGCAGTACTTC. Amino acid sequence: CAISTGGRYEQYF.